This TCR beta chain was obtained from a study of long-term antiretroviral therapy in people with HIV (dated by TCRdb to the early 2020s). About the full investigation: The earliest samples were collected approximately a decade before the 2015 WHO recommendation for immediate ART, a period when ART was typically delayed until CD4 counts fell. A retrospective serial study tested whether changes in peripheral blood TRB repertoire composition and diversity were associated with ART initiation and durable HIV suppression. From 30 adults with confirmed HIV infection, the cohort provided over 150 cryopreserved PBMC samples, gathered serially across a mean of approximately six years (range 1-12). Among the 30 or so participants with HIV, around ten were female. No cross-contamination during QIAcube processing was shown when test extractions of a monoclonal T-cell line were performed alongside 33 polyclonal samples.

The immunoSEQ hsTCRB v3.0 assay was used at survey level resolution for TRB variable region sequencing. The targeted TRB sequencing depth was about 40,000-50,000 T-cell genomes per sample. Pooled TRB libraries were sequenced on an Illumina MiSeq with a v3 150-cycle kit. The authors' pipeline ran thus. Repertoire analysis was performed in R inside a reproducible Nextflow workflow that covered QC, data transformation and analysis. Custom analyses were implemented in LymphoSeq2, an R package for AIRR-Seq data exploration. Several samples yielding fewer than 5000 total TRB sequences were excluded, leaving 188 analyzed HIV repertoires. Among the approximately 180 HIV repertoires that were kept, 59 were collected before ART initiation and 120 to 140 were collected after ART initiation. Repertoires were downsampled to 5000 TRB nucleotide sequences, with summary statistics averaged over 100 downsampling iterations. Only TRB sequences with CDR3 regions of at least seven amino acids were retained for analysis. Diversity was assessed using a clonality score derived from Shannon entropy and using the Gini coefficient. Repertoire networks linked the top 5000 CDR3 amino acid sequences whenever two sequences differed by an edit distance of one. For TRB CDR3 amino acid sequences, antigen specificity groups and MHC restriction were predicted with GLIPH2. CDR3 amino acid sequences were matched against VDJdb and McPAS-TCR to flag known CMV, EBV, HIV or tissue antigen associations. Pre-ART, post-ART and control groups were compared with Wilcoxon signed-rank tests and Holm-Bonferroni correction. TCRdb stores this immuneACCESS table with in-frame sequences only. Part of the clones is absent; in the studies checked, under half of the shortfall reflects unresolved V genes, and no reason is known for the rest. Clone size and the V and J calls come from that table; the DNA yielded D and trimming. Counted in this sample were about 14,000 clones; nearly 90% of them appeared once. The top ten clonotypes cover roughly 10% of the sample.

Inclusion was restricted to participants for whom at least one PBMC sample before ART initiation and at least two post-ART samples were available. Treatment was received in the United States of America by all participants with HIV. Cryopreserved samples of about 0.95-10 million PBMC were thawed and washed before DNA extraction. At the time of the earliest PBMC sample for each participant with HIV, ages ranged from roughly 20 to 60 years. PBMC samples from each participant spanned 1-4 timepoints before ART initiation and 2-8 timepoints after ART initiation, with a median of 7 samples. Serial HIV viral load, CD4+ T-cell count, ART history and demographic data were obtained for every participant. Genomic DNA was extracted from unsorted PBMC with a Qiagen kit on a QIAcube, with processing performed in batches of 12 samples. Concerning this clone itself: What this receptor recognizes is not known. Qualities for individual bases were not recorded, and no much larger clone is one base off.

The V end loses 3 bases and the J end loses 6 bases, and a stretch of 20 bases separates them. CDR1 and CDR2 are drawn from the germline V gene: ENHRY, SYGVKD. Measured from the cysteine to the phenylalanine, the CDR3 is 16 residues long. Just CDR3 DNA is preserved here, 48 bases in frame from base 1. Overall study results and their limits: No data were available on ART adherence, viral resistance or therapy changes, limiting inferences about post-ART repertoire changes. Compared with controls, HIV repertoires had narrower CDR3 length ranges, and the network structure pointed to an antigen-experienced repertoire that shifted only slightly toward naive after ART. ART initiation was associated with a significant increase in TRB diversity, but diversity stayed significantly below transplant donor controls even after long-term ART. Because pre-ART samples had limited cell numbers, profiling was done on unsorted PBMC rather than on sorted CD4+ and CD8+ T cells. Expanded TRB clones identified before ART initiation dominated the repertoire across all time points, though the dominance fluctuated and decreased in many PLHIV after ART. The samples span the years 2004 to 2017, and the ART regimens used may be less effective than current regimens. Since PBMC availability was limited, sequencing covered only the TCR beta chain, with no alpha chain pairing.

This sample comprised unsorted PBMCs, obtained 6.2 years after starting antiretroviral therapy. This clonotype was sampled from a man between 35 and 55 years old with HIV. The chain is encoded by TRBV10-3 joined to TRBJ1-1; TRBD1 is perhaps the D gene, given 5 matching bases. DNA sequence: TGTGCCATCAGTGACCCCCCGGTCGGCAGGGATGCTGAAGCTTTCTTT. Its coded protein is CAISDPPVGRDAEAFF.